This T cell receptor beta chain originates from a study of blood T cell repertoires in COVID-19. About the study: Acute-phase and convalescent COVID-19 samples originated in the United States, Italy and Spain. The cDNA or gDNA used as material had been derived from T cells, B-cell-depleted T cells, or PBMCs.

Original data processing: Reference gene primers were amplified, and this amplification served to estimate nucleated cell counts. The repertoire was sequenced with immunoSEQ multiplex PCR; TCRdb's copy has only in-frame clones and lacks some. V and J calls and clone size are as listed in that table; D and trimming were resolved from the DNA. The data contain about 140,000 clones, over 70% of them singletons. The trim removed 4 bases at V and 3 bases at J, leaving 7 bases unmatched. The CDR3 is 15 residues long. Germline V CDR1 and CDR2: SGHDT, YYEEEE. This clone showed up just once. The chain links TRBV5-6 to TRBJ1-2, with 9 bases fitting TRBD1. Sequenced sample: peripheral blood. The sequence came from a human donor in a cohort sampled during active COVID-19. The DNA for the CDR3 is TGTGCCAGCAGCCATAGCGGGACAGGGCACTATGGCTACACCTTC. It yields the protein CASSHSGTGHYGYTF.